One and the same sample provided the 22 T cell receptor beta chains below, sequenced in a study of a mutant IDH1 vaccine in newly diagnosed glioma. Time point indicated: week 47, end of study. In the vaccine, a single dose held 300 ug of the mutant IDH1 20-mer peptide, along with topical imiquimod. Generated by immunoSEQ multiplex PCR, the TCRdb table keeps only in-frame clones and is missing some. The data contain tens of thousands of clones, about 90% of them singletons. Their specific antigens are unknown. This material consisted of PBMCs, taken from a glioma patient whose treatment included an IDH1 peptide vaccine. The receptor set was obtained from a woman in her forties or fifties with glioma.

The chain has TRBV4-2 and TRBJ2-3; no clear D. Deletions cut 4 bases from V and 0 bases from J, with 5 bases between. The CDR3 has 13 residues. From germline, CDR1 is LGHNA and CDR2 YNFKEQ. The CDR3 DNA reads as TGTGCCAGCAGCCCTGTCAGCACAGATACGCAGTATTTT. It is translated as CASSPVSTDTQYF.

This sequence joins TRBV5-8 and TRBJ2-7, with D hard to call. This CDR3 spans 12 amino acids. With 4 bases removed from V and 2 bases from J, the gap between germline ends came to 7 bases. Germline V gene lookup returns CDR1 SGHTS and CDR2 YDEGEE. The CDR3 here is CASSGDTYEQYF. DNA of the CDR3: TGTGCCAGCAGCGGGGATACCTACGAGCAGTACTTC. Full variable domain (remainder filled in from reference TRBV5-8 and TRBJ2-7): EAGVTQSPTHLIKTRGQQATLRCSPISGHTSVYWYQQALGLGLQFLLWYDEGEERNRGNFPPRFSGRQFPNYSSELNVNALELEDSALYLCASSGDTYEQYFGPGTRLTVT.

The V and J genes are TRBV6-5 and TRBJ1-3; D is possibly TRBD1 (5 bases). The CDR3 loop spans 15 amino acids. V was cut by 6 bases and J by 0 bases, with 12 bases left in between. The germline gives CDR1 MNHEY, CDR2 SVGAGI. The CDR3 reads CASSLYQGSGNTIYF. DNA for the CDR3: TGTGCCAGCAGCCTTTATCAGGGCTCTGGAAACACCATATATTTT.

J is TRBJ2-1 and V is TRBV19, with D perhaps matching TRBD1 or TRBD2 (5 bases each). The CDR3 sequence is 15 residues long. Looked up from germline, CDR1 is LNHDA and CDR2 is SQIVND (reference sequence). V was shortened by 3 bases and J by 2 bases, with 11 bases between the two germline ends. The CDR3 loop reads CASSIGDPTYNEQFF. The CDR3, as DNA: TGTGCCAGTAGTATTGGGGACCCAACCTACAATGAGCAGTTCTTC.

The chain's CDR3 is CASSTPGGPMNTEAFF. The CDR3 DNA follows: TGTGCCAGCTCAACTCCAGGTGGACCGATGAACACTGAAGCTTTCTTT. This rearrangement joins TRBV18 to TRBJ1-1; D remains ambiguous. V gave up 5 bases and J gave up 0 bases, with 16 bases separating them. Germline V lookup: CDR1 KGHSH, CDR2 LQKENI. CDR3 length equals 16 residues. Complete variable domain (other parts from reference TRBV18 and TRBJ1-1): NAGVMQNPRHLVRRRGQEARLRCSPMKGHSHVYWYRQLPEEGLKFMVYLQKENIIDESGMPKERFSAEFPKEGPSILRIQQVVRGDSAAYFCASSTPGGPMNTEAFFGQGTRLTVV.

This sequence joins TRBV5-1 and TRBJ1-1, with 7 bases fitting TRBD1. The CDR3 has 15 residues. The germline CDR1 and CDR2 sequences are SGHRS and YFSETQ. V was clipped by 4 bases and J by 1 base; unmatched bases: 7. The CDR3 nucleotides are TGCGCCAGCAGCCAGGACAGGCCGGGGAACACTGAAGCTTTCTTT. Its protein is CASSQDRPGNTEAFF.

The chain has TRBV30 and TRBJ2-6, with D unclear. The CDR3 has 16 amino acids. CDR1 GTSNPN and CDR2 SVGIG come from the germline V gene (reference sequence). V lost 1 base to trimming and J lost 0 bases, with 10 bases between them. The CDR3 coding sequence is TGTGCCTGGAGTGGTCCGGGTATCTCTGGGGCCAACGTCCTGACTTTC. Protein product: CAWSGPGISGANVLTF.

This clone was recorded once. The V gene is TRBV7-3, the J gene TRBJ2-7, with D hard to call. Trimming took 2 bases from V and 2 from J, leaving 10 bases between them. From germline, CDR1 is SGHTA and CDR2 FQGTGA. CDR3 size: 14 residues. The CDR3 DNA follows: TGTGCCAGCAGCTTAGGTCCCTGGCCCTACGAGCAGTACTTC. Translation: CASSLGPWPYEQYF. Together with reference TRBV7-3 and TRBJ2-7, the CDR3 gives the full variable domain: GAGVSQTPSNKVTEKGKYVELRCDPISGHTALYWYRQSLGQGPEFLIYFQGTGAADDSGLPNDRFFAVRPEGSVSTLKIQRTERGDSAVYLCASSLGPWPYEQYFGPGTRLTVT.

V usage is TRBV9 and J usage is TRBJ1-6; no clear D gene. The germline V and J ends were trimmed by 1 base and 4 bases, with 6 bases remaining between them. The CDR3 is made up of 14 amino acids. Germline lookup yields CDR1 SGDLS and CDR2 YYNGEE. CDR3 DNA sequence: TGTGCCAGCAGCGTAAACTCATATAATTCACCCCTCCACTTT. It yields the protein CASSVNSYNSPLHF.

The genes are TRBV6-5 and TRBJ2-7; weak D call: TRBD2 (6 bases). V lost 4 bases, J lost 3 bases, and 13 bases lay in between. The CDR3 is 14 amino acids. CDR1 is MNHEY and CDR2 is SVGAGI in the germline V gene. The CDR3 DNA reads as TGTGCCAGCAGTTCCTATGCGGGACTCTACGAGCAGTACTTC. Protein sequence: CASSSYAGLYEQYF.

The DNA for the CDR3 is TGTGCCAGCAGCTTGGATGGGCGCCCCTTTGAAGCTTTCTTT. Protein sequence: CASSLDGRPFEAFF. The V and J genes are TRBV5-6 and TRBJ1-1, with D unresolved. Germline CDR1 is SGHDT and CDR2 is YYEEEE. The CDR3 is made up of 14 amino acids. V lost 0 bases, J lost 7 bases, and 13 bases lay in between.

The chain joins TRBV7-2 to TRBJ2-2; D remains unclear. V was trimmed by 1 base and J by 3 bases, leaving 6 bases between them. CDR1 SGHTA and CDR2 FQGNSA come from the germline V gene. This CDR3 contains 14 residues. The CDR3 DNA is TGTGCCAGCAGCTTAGATTTGGACACCGGGGAGCTGTTTTTT. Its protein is CASSLDLDTGELFF.

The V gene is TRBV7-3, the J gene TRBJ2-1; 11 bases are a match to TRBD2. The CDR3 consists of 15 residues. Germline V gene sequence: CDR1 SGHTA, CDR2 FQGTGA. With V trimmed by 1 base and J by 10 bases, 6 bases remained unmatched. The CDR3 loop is CASSLMTSGIEEQFF. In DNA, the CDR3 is TGTGCCAGCAGCTTAATGACTAGCGGGATTGAAGAGCAGTTCTTC.

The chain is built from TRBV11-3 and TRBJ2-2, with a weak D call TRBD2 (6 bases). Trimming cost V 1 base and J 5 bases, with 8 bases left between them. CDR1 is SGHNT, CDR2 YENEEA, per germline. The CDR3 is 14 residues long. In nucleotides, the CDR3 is TGTGCCAGCAGCTTAGGCGCGGGGACCGGGGAGCTGTTTTTT. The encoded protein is CASSLGAGTGELFF.

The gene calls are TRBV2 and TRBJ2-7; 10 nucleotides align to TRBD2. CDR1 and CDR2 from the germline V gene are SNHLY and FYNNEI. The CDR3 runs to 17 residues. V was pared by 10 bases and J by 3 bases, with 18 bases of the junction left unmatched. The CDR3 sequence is CATRRGLAGAQRYEQYF. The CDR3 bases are TGTGCCACACGGAGGGGGCTAGCGGGAGCCCAGCGCTACGAGCAGTACTTC.

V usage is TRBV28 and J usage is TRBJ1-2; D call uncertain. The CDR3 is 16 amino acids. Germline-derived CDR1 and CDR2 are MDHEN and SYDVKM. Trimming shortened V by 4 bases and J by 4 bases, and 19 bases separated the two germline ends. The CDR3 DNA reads TGTGCCAGCAGTTCAGAGTTCGGGGAACACTTCTATGGCTACACCTTC. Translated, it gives CASSSEFGEHFYGYTF.

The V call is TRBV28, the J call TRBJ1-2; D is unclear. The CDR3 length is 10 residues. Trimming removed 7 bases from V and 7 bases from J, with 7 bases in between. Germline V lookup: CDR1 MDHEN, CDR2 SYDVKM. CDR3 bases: TGTGCCAGCAAGCTTGGTGGCTACACCTTC. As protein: CASKLGGYTF.

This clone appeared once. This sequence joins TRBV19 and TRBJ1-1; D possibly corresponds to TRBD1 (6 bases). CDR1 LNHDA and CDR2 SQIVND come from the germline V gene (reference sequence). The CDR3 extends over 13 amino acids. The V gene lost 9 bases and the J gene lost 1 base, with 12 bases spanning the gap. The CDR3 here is CASTPQGNTEAFF. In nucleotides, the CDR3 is TGTGCCAGCACTCCACAGGGGAACACTGAAGCTTTCTTT.

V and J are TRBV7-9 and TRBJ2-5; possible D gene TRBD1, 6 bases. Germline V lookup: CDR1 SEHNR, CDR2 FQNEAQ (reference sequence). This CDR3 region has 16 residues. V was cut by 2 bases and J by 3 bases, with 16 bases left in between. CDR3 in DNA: TGTGCCAGCAGCTTAAGAGAAACAGGGTGGAAAGAGACCCAGTACTTC. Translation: CASSLRETGWKETQYF.

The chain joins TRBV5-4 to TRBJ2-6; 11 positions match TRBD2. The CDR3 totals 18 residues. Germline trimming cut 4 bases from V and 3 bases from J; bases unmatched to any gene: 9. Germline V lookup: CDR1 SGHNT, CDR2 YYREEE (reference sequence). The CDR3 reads CASSKLAGAGVGANVLTF. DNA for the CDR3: TGTGCCAGCAGCAAACTAGCGGGAGCAGGGGTTGGGGCCAACGTCCTGACTTTC. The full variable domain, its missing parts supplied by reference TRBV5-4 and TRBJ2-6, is ETGVTQSPTHLIKTRGQQVTLRCSSQSGHNTVSWYQQALGQGPQFIFQYYREEENGRGNFPPRFSGLQFPNYSSELNVNALELDDSALYLCASSKLAGAGVGANVLTFGAGSRLTVL.

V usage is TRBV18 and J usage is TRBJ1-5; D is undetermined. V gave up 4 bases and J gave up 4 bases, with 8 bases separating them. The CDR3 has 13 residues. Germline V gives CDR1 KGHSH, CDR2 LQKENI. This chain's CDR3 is CASSLEENQPQHF. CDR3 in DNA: TGTGCCAGCTCACTGGAGGAAAATCAGCCCCAGCATTTT.

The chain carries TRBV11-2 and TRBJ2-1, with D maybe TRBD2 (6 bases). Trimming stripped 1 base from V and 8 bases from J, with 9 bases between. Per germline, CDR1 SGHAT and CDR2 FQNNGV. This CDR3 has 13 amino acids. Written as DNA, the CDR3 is TGTGCCAGCAGCTTAGGGGTAGCGGATGAGCAGTTCTTC. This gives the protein CASSLGVADEQFF.